A selection of T cell receptor beta chains follows, all from one sample in a study of blood T cells in healthy people across ages. TCRdb re-derived calls from the 5' RACE reads in MiXCR, one entry per CDR3 protein. Among 650,000 to 950,000 distinct CDR3 sequences, 44% were seen once, and the ten largest hold roughly 18%. The sample taken for sequencing was blood. The receptors were gathered from a man aged 60 to 75 in good health. The CDR3 runs from the conserved cysteine through the conserved F or W. D genes are given only for firm matches. Rows may omit the clone size; those that give it use once, few, many or a size class.

j_call: TRBJ2-5
v_call: TRBV5-1
clone_size: -
d_call: TRBD2
cdr3_aa: CASRFIQREKETQYF
cdr3_nt: TGCGCCAGCAGGTTCATTCAGCGGGAGAAAGAGACCCAGTACTTC

j_call: TRBJ2-1
v_call: TRBV20-1
clone_size: -
d_call: -
cdr3_aa: CSATGTTYNEQFF
cdr3_nt: TGCAGTGCTACGGGGACGACCTACAATGAGCAGTTCTTC

j_call: TRBJ2-5
v_call: TRBV5-1
clone_size: many
d_call: TRBD2
cdr3_aa: CASSSSAGGDWFEQETQYF
cdr3_nt: TGCGCCAGCAGCTCCTCAGCGGGGGGAGATTGGTTCGAACAAGAGACCCAGTACTTC

j_call: TRBJ2-5
v_call: TRBV5-6
clone_size: -
d_call: -
cdr3_aa: CASSFRGGPEETQYF
cdr3_nt: TGTGCCAGCAGCTTCAGGGGTGGACCGGAAGAGACCCAGTACTTC

j_call: TRBJ1-6
v_call: TRBV15
clone_size: few
d_call: -
cdr3_aa: CATSRDLGSPLHF
cdr3_nt: TGTGCCACCAGCAGAGATCTTGGATCACCCCTCCACTTT

j_call: TRBJ2-7
v_call: TRBV12-5
clone_size: -
d_call: TRBD2
cdr3_aa: CASGRDTSGGSYEQYF
cdr3_nt: TGTGCTAGTGGCCGGGATACTAGCGGGGGATCCTACGAGCAGTACTTC

j_call: TRBJ1-1
v_call: TRBV27
clone_size: -
d_call: -
cdr3_aa: CASSLSPAPNTEAFF
cdr3_nt: TGTGCCAGCAGTTTATCGCCGGCCCCGAACACTGAAGCTTTCTTT

j_call: TRBJ1-1
v_call: TRBV6-5
clone_size: -
d_call: -
cdr3_aa: CASSYNLQWNAEAFF
cdr3_nt: TGTGCCAGCAGTTACAATTTGCAGTGGAACGCTGAAGCTTTCTTT

j_call: TRBJ1-5
v_call: TRBV2
clone_size: -
d_call: -
cdr3_aa: CASSRDLSNQPQHF
cdr3_nt: TGTGCCAGCAGCCGGGATCTTAGCAATCAGCCCCAGCATTTT

j_call: TRBJ2-5
v_call: TRBV7-2
clone_size: -
d_call: -
cdr3_aa: CASSRLPETQYF
cdr3_nt: TGTGCCAGCAGTCGCCTCCCAGAGACCCAGTACTTC

j_call: TRBJ2-5
v_call: TRBV5-5
clone_size: -
d_call: -
cdr3_aa: CASSLALTGAGYQETQYF
cdr3_nt: TGTGCCAGCAGCTTGGCGTTAACGGGGGCCGGGTACCAAGAGACCCAGTACTTC

j_call: TRBJ2-7
v_call: TRBV4-1
clone_size: -
d_call: TRBD2
cdr3_aa: CASSQRSGGGFYEQYF
cdr3_nt: TGCGCCAGCAGCCAAAGAAGTGGCGGGGGATTCTACGAGCAGTACTTC

j_call: TRBJ1-2
v_call: TRBV10-3
clone_size: few
d_call: -
cdr3_aa: CAISDEGYGYTF
cdr3_nt: TGTGCCATCAGTGATGAAGGCTATGGCTACACCTTC

j_call: TRBJ2-7
v_call: TRBV29-1
clone_size: few
d_call: TRBD1
cdr3_aa: CSVVGGDRGTYEQYF
cdr3_nt: TGCAGCGTTGTTGGGGGGGACAGGGGAACCTACGAGCAGTACTTC

j_call: TRBJ2-7
v_call: TRBV5-1
clone_size: many
d_call: -
cdr3_aa: CASSLGVGWNEQYF
cdr3_nt: TGCGCCAGCAGCTTGGGTGTAGGGTGGAACGAGCAGTACTTC

j_call: TRBJ2-1
v_call: TRBV3-1
clone_size: -
d_call: TRBD1
cdr3_aa: CASSQEGASRTGVGEQFF
cdr3_nt: TGTGCCAGCAGCCAAGAAGGGGCCAGCAGGACAGGGGTCGGTGAGCAGTTCTTC

j_call: TRBJ2-5
v_call: TRBV7-2
clone_size: -
d_call: TRBD1
cdr3_aa: CASSSRQGDQETQYF
cdr3_nt: TGTGCCAGCAGCTCCAGACAGGGGGACCAAGAGACCCAGTACTTC

j_call: TRBJ2-7
v_call: TRBV11-3
clone_size: few
d_call: TRBD1
cdr3_aa: CASRVRDRGYEQYF
cdr3_nt: TGTGCCAGCAGGGTCCGGGACAGGGGCTACGAGCAGTACTTC

j_call: TRBJ1-2
v_call: TRBV25-1
clone_size: -
d_call: -
cdr3_aa: CASSGRGANYGYTF
cdr3_nt: TGTGCCAGCAGTGGAAGGGGGGCCAACTATGGCTACACCTTC

j_call: TRBJ2-7
v_call: TRBV12-3/TRBV12-4
clone_size: -
d_call: -
cdr3_aa: CASSPHSGYEQYF
cdr3_nt: TGTGCCAGCAGCCCTCACTCGGGCTACGAGCAGTACTTC

j_call: TRBJ2-3
v_call: TRBV20-1
clone_size: -
d_call: -
cdr3_aa: CSASDDRTFTDTQYF
cdr3_nt: TGCAGTGCTAGTGATGACAGGACATTCACAGATACGCAGTATTTT

j_call: TRBJ2-1
v_call: TRBV7-2
clone_size: few
d_call: TRBD1
cdr3_aa: CASSSDRGRVNEQFF
cdr3_nt: TGTGCCAGCAGCTCCGACAGGGGGCGGGTGAATGAGCAGTTCTTC

j_call: TRBJ1-1
v_call: TRBV29-1
clone_size: few
d_call: -
cdr3_aa: CSVEGTGAEAFF
cdr3_nt: TGCAGCGTTGAAGGAACGGGGGCTGAAGCTTTCTTT

j_call: TRBJ2-3
v_call: TRBV7-2
clone_size: -
d_call: -
cdr3_aa: CASSLNAVGRVSDTQYF
cdr3_nt: TGTGCCAGCAGCCTGAACGCGGTGGGCAGGGTATCGGATACGCAGTATTTT

j_call: TRBJ2-3
v_call: TRBV7-2
clone_size: many
d_call: -
cdr3_aa: CASSPAGGTDTQYF
cdr3_nt: TGTGCCAGCAGTCCCGCCGGCGGCACAGATACGCAGTATTTT

j_call: TRBJ2-5
v_call: TRBV20-1
clone_size: -
d_call: -
cdr3_aa: CSAIDLADRETQYF
cdr3_nt: TGCAGTGCTATAGATCTGGCAGATCGGGAGACCCAGTACTTC

j_call: TRBJ1-5
v_call: TRBV6-1
clone_size: -
d_call: -
cdr3_aa: CASSEALSGQPQHF
cdr3_nt: TGTGCCAGCAGTGAAGCCCTGTCGGGTCAGCCCCAGCATTTT

j_call: TRBJ2-5
v_call: TRBV29-1
clone_size: few
d_call: -
cdr3_aa: CSATGLETQYF
cdr3_nt: TGCAGCGCCACAGGGTTGGAGACCCAGTACTTC

j_call: TRBJ1-2
v_call: TRBV3-1
clone_size: -
d_call: -
cdr3_aa: CASSQENAGSRGYTF
cdr3_nt: TGTGCCAGCAGCCAAGAAAATGCAGGATCGCGTGGCTACACCTTC

j_call: TRBJ2-3
v_call: TRBV6-1
clone_size: -
d_call: TRBD2
cdr3_aa: CASVPELAGGFTDTQYF
cdr3_nt: TGTGCCAGCGTCCCGGAACTAGCGGGGGGATTCACAGATACGCAGTATTTT

j_call: TRBJ2-1
v_call: TRBV3-1
clone_size: few
d_call: -
cdr3_aa: CASSQENGDEQFF
cdr3_nt: TGTGCCAGCAGCCAAGAGAACGGGGATGAGCAGTTCTTC